This T cell receptor beta chain was retrieved from a study of neurological immune-mediated disorders. This clonotype was seen many times. Each TCR transcript was tagged with a 10-nucleotide random UMI during 5'RACE. MiXCR was run by TCRdb on the 5' RACE reads, yielding one entry per CDR3 protein. The sample includes some 46,000 distinct CDR3 sequences, 3.5% to 5% seen only once; the top ten take roughly 6%. The TCR comes from an older woman with multiple sclerosis. Sample: PBMCs.

CDR3 nucleotide sequence: TGCAGCGTTATCAGGACAGGGGGGGGCACTGAAGCTTTCTTT. This codes for CSVIRTGGGTEAFF. The genes are TRBV29-1 and TRBJ1-1; TRBD1 matches at 10 bases. After removal of 5 bases from V and 4 bases from J, the junction contained 7 bases not matched to a gene. This CDR3 is built from 14 residues. The germline V gene has CDR1 SQVTM and CDR2 ANQGSEA.